Sequencing of this T cell receptor (beta chain) was carried out in a study of molecular identifiers for immune sequencing clone quantification (dated by TCRdb to 2017 to 2018). Some background on the complete study: For a replicate experiment, RNA from 20,000 or 100,000 naive CD8 T cells was divided into five aliquots, and four of the five aliquots were sequenced. This methods study used CD8 T cells to benchmark TCR RNA copy counting and molecular-identifier clustering-based TCR repertoire sequencing (MIDCIRS).

Broader findings and caveats from the paper: The sizes of highly expanded clones could end up underestimated when identical TCR molecules share a barcode. Even against a background of around 900,000 naive CD8 T cells, spiked-in Jurkat TCR RNA amounting to a single cell's worth was reported to be detectable. In CMV-specific effector cells, clones with more than 20 RNA copies accounted for over 97% of molecules, whereas in naive cells such clones accounted for under 1%. Modeling indicated roughly 3.3 TCR RNA copies recovered per cell, compared with 9 to 10 by digital PCR, which implies a capture efficiency of around 31%. Naive libraries contained spiked-in Jurkat TCR RNA (approximately ten copies' worth), which is not part of the donor repertoire. Without barcode sub-clustering, chimeric consensus sequences inflated TCR diversity; chimeras reached as high as 47%.

Naive CD8 T cell libraries were made from roughly 20,000 to 1,000,000 sorted cells using 10%, 30% or 50% of purified RNA. On a BD FACSAria II, naive CD8 T cells were FACS-sorted as CD8+CD4-CCR7+CD45RA+ and collected into RLT Plus buffer. To test detection sensitivity, Jurkat RNA equivalent to approximately nine TCR copies was spiked into samples of about 17,000-1,100,000 naive CD8 T cells. Enrichment of CD8 T cells was performed with RosetteSep CD8+ T Cell Enrichment Cocktail and Ficoll-Paque, after which ACK red cell lysis was carried out. This clonotype was seen a few times. Its antigen has not been determined. One base away lies a much larger clone, so this may be a sequencing read error. The conserved phenylalanine or tryptophan is not found at the CDR3 terminus, so this likely reflects a read error. The germline V gene supplies CDR1 SGHTA and CDR2 FQGNSA. The CDR3 extends over 13 residues, inclusive of both ends. Only the CDR3 region is kept as DNA, spanning 39 bases read in frame from base 1. V was cut back by 5 bases and J by 3 bases, leaving a gap of 11 bases between them.

The library was generated by PCR. TCRdb records Illumina HiSeq 4000 as the sequencer. Bulk TCR libraries were made following a previously described method, with the TCR primers given in Table S5. Total RNA was purified with the Qiagen AllPrep DNA/RNA kit. Before analysis, reads from multiple sequencing runs of one library were combined. Per the original workflow: Only reads with exact TCR constant sequence were kept, trimmed to 150 nt, and grouped by their 12-nt molecular barcodes. Reads within each barcode group were sub-clustered using a 15% Levenshtein threshold, and quality-weighted consensus sequences were constructed for each RNA molecule. Non-functional sequences were discarded, and so were lower-count sequences lying one edit away from another sequence. Based on fitting two negative binomial distributions, any barcode sub-cluster with under 20% of the maximum read count was discarded. Using fastp trimming at Q25 and MiXCR clonotype assembly, TCRdb reanalyzed the public sequencing data and kept in-frame beta chains. Merged by CDR3 protein, the rows form single entries marked with the most common genes and DNA. The V and J calls were not made by the authors but by TCRdb's processing. Recorded for this sample are around 8,600 distinct CDR3 sequences; about an eighth of them occurred a single time. Approximately 1.6% of the sample belongs to the ten largest clones.

The sequenced sample was naive CD8+ T cells from blood, with Jurkat cell RNA spiked in. The cell subset or site label of this sample denotes: FACS-sorted CD8+CD4-CCR7+CD45RA+ naive T cells. The sequence links TRBV7-2 to TRBJ2-7; the D gene is possibly TRBD1, with 6 bases matching. The TCR sequence derives from a human donor in good health. Some libraries in this study had Jurkat cell RNA spiked in. The bases are TGTGCCAGCAGCCTAATACAGGGCTACGAGCAGTACCTC. Translated, this is CASSLIQGYEQYL.